These 21 T cell receptor beta chains were sequenced from one sample in a study of shared clonotypes between healthy human individuals. The assay was immunoSEQ multiplex PCR, and TCRdb's table has in-frame clones only and misses some. The repertoire has around 1,100,000 clones, roughly 77% of them found once; the top ten carry over 0.8%. Sequencing used memory CD4+ T cells from PBMCs. Subset in this sample: CD45RA-negative fraction. The receptors come from a man aged 18 to 35 in good health. Some clones in this sample may be carry-over from other donors' samples.

This clone has a single count. V and J are TRBV5-1 and TRBJ1-4; TRBD1 agrees at 7 bases. This CDR3 spans 16 amino acids. Germline V gene lookup returns CDR1 SGHRS and CDR2 YFSETQ. J was trimmed by 3 bases and V by 4 bases; bases with no gene match: 9. The CDR3, as DNA: TGCGCCAGCAGCCCCTTTTCTGACAGGGCTAATGAAAAACTGTTTTTT. This gives the protein CASSPFSDRANEKLFF. Using reference TRBV5-1 and TRBJ1-4 for the parts outside the CDR3, the full variable domain is KAGVTQTPRYLIKTRGQQVTLSCSPISGHRSVSWYQQTPGQGLQFLFEYFSETQRNKGNFPGRFSGRQFSNSRSEMNVSTLELGDSALYLCASSPFSDRANEKLFFGSGTQLSVL.

The V and J genes are TRBV11-2 and TRBJ1-3; D remains ambiguous. This CDR3 contains 16 residues. V dropped 3 bases and J dropped 2 bases, with 14 bases sitting between them. The germline V gene has CDR1 SGHAT and CDR2 FQNNGV. The DNA of the CDR3 is TGTGCCAGCAGCTTCGCTGGCCTCGGGGCTGGAAACACCATATATTTT. Amino acid sequence: CASSFAGLGAGNTIYF.

This clone turned up a few times. V and J are TRBV18 and TRBJ2-5; D not certain. This CDR3 region has 14 residues. The germline V and J ends were trimmed by 3 bases and 5 bases, with 13 bases remaining between them. Germline CDR1 KGHSH, CDR2 LQKENI. In DNA, the CDR3 is TGTGCCAGCTCACCTTCCCGATCCCCGGAGACCCAGTACTTC. Translating gives CASSPSRSPETQYF.

The chain combines TRBV6-5 with TRBJ2-7; tentative D call: TRBD2 (6 bases). The CDR3 extends over 14 amino acids. In germline, CDR1 is MNHEY, CDR2 SVGAGI. V was pared by 10 bases and J by 4 bases, with 20 bases between. CDR3: CATFTRDSSYEQYF. The CDR3 region has the DNA TGTGCCACCTTTACCCGGGACTCTTCGTACGAGCAGTACTTC.

V usage is TRBV5-4 and J usage is TRBJ2-4; D unresolved. The CDR3 contains 16 residues. Germline CDR1 SGHNT, CDR2 YYREEE (reference sequence). V was cut by 0 bases and J by 1 base, with 11 bases left in between. CDR3: CASSLVPTMAKNIQYF. The CDR3 bases are TGTGCCAGCAGCTTGGTCCCCACGATGGCCAAAAACATTCAGTACTTC.

The chain carries TRBV7-9 and TRBJ2-3, with 11 bases fitting TRBD2. Per the germline V gene, CDR1 is SEHNR and CDR2 is FQNEAQ (reference sequence). The V gene end was trimmed by 3 bases and the J gene end by 5 bases; junction bases not matched to a gene: 7. CDR3 size: 16 residues. The CDR3 nucleotides are TGTGCCAGCAGCTTGGGACTAGCGGCAGGGGGAGATACGCAGTATTTT. Protein product: CASSLGLAAGGDTQYF.

The J gene is TRBJ2-7, the V gene TRBV4-1, with TRBD2 as a possible D gene (5 bases). V was shortened by 4 bases and J by 5 bases, with 12 bases between the two germline ends. Germline CDR1 is MGHRA and CDR2 is YSYEKL. The CDR3 is 13 residues long. The CDR3 DNA reads as TGCGCCAGCAGCCCCGGAGAGGGCCACGAGCAGTACTTC. Its protein product is CASSPGEGHEQYF.

The rearrangement joins TRBV4-3 to TRBJ1-2; weak D call: TRBD1 (6 bases). CDR1 LGHNA and CDR2 YSLEER come from the germline V gene. V dropped 4 bases and J dropped 4 bases, with 19 bases sitting between them. CDR3 length equals 16 residues. The CDR3 nucleotides read TGCGCCAGCAGCCGAGAAATGACAGGTGCGGGCTATGGCTACACCTTC. Protein sequence: CASSREMTGAGYGYTF.

The rearrangement links TRBV4-3 to TRBJ1-5; D gene uncertain. The CDR3 has 17 residues. V was pared by 0 bases and J by 6 bases, with 18 bases between. Germline-derived CDR1 and CDR2 are LGHNA and YSLEER. The CDR3: CASSQDRGGSYPQPQHF. For the CDR3, the DNA is TGCGCCAGCAGCCAAGATCGCGGTGGGTCTTACCCTCAGCCCCAGCATTTT.

This clone was seen only once. The chain combines TRBV6-1 with TRBJ2-1, with 7 positions matching TRBD1. J gave up 6 bases and V 7 bases, and 6 bases lay outside the gene matches. The CDR3 has 13 amino acids. Per the germline V gene, CDR1 is MNHNS and CDR2 is SASEGT. CDR3 sequence: CASTRGQFNEQFF. The CDR3 DNA reads TGTGCCAGCACGAGGGGGCAGTTCAATGAGCAGTTCTTC.

V usage is TRBV7-2 and J usage is TRBJ2-5, with 14 positions matching TRBD2. The CDR3 is made up of 19 amino acids. The germline gives CDR1 SGHTA, CDR2 FQGNSA. Losses at the gene ends were 1 base for V and 5 bases for J; bases not matched to a gene: 12. The CDR3 loop reads CASSLVQTSGRGSRETQYF. CDR3 coding DNA: TGTGCCAGCAGCTTAGTGCAGACTAGCGGGAGGGGGTCACGGGAGACCCAGTACTTC.

The rearrangement joins TRBV6-5 to TRBJ1-2, with unresolved D. CDR1 and CDR2 from the germline V gene are MNHEY and SVGAGI. This CDR3 is 12 amino acids long. The V end was cut by 5 bases, the J end by 8 bases, with 12 bases between. CDR3 sequence reads: CASSRRGRGYTF. CDR3 DNA: TGTGCCAGCAGTAGGAGAGGCAGAGGCTACACCTTC.

This clone was seen repeatedly, ten times or more. This chain uses TRBV4-2 with TRBJ1-1; unclear D gene. The CDR3 spans 14 residues. The V gene lost 3 bases and the J gene lost 1 base, with 9 bases spanning the gap. Germline V gives CDR1 LGHNA, CDR2 YNFKEQ. The CDR3 DNA reads TGTGCCAGCAGCCACAGTGGAGAGAACACTGAAGCTTTCTTT. Amino acids: CASSHSGENTEAFF.

V gene TRBV20-1 combines with J gene TRBJ1-2, with D perhaps TRBD1 (6 bases). The CDR3 is 11 amino acids. Trimming removed 6 bases from V and 8 bases from J, with 13 bases in between. CDR1 and CDR2 (germline): DFQATT, SNEGSKA (reference sequence). CDR3 protein: CSALDSNGYTF. Written as DNA, the CDR3 is TGCAGTGCCCTGGACAGCAACGGCTACACCTTC.

This sequence joins TRBV7-8 and TRBJ1-5; D gene uncertain. The ends were cut back, 3 bases at V and 2 bases at J, with 8 bases in the middle. CDR1 is SGHVS and CDR2 is FQNEAQ in the germline V gene. The CDR3 totals 14 residues. This CDR3 reads CASSLLEGNQPQHF. DNA for the CDR3: TGTGCCAGCAGCTTGCTGGAAGGCAATCAGCCCCAGCATTTT.

The chain couples TRBV4-2 to TRBJ2-3; no definite D call. This CDR3 is built from 17 residues. Germline-derived CDR1 and CDR2 are LGHNA and YNFKEQ. V lost 4 bases and J 0 bases, leaving 17 bases between the germline ends. CDR3 nucleotides: TGTGCCAGCAGCCCCCTCCGGCCAGTATCTAGCACAGATACGCAGTATTTT. Translating gives CASSPLRPVSSTDTQYF.

The chain links TRBV5-1 to TRBJ2-1; 10 bases are shared with TRBD2. V lost 0 bases and J lost 9; bases outside the gene matches: 3. The CDR3 consists of 14 residues. From germline, CDR1 is SGHRS and CDR2 YFSETQ. The chain's CDR3 is CASSLALAGAEQFF. In DNA, the CDR3 is TGCGCCAGCAGCTTGGCCCTAGCGGGAGCTGAGCAGTTCTTC.

The chain's CDR3 is CASSSAWNAGDYNEQFF. DNA of the CDR3: TGCGCCAGCAGCTCCGCATGGAATGCGGGGGACTACAATGAGCAGTTCTTC. The chain links TRBV5-1 to TRBJ2-1; 7 bases are a match to TRBD2. The CDR3 spans 17 residues. Trimming took 3 bases from V and 3 from J; bases not matched to a gene: 12. CDR1 is SGHRS and CDR2 is YFSETQ in the germline V gene.

The rearrangement joins TRBV4-1 to TRBJ1-3, with 8 bases fitting TRBD1. This CDR3 is built from 18 residues. CDR1 is MGHRA and CDR2 is YSYEKL in the germline V gene. Trimming cost V 0 bases and J 0 bases; bases outside gene matches: 7. The CDR3 DNA sequence: TGCGCCAGCAGCCAAGAAGGGGCAGGGGGCGCCTCTGGAAACACCATATATTTT. This gives the protein CASSQEGAGGASGNTIYF.

V gene TRBV5-1 combines with J gene TRBJ2-5, with TRBD2 identical over 8 bases. J gave up 3 bases and V 4 bases, and 11 bases lay outside the gene matches. This CDR3 comprises 16 residues. Germline CDR1 reads SGHRS; CDR2 reads YFSETQ. The CDR3 nucleotides are TGCGCCAGCAGCCCTCCGGGGGGGATCGCTGAAGAGACCCAGTACTTC. It yields the protein CASSPPGGIAEETQYF. The variable domain in full, completed from reference TRBV5-1 and TRBJ2-5, reads KAGVTQTPRYLIKTRGQQVTLSCSPISGHRSVSWYQQTPGQGLQFLFEYFSETQRNKGNFPGRFSGRQFSNSRSEMNVSTLELGDSALYLCASSPPGGIAEETQYFGPGTRLLVL.

The J gene is TRBJ2-7, the V gene TRBV9, with 9 bases aligning to TRBD2. This CDR3 is built from 16 residues. Per the germline V gene, CDR1 is SGDLS and CDR2 is YYNGEE. With V trimmed by 0 bases and J by 7 bases, 11 bases remained unmatched. The chain's CDR3 is CASSVGLAAMSGEQYF. The CDR3 nucleotides are TGTGCCAGCAGCGTAGGACTAGCGGCAATGTCGGGGGAGCAGTACTTC.